The present TCR beta chain was sequenced within a study of T cells in Graves' hyperthyroidism and ophthalmopathy. The investigators amplified TCR beta CDR3 regions from RNA transcripts. TCR CDR3 underwent first-round RT-PCR with the HTBI primer set. Each CDR3 protein is one row after TCRdb ran MiXCR on the multiplex PCR reads. The sample includes around 300,000 distinct CDR3 sequences, around 25% of them seen just once. General study findings and limits: Most expanded thyroid clonotypes above 0.001 also appeared in blood.

This clonotype was recorded at least ten times. Its antigen is undetermined. Trimming left V 3 bases short and J 5 bases short, with 20 bases between. Per germline, CDR1 LNHDA and CDR2 SQIVND (reference sequence). The CDR3 consists of 16 residues. Sequencing used blood. This receptor was obtained from a man aged 35-49 years with Graves' hyperthyroidism that later progressed to Graves' ophthalmopathy. V usage is TRBV19 and J usage is TRBJ2-7, with D possibly being TRBD2 (6 bases). CDR3 residues: CASSIWVGGRLNEQYF. The DNA of the CDR3 is TGTGCCAGTAGTATCTGGGTCGGAGGGCGACTCAACGAGCAGTACTTC.